These 8 T cell receptor beta chains share one sample of origin, sequenced in a study of cytomegalovirus exposure and HLA in healthy donors. PCR employed 60 Vbeta and 13 Jbeta primers. The protocol was immunoSEQ multiplex PCR, while the TCRdb copy is restricted to in-frame clones and leaves out a portion. This repertoire includes about 96,000 clones. Sequenced input: PBMCs. These receptor sequences come from a woman younger than 45 in good health and CMV-seronegative.

The CDR3 coding sequence is TGCAGTGCTCAGTTTCAAGAGACCCAGTACTTC. As protein: CSAQFQETQYF. The V gene is TRBV20-1, the J gene TRBJ2-5; D unclear. Trimming left V 5 bases short and J 2 bases short, with 6 bases between. Germline V gives CDR1 DFQATT, CDR2 SNEGSKA (reference sequence). CDR3 size: 11 residues.

The rearrangement links TRBV5-5 to TRBJ2-1; D may be TRBD1 (6 bases). Trimming cost V 0 bases and J 0 bases, with 10 bases left between them. Germline V gene data show CDR1 as SGHKS and CDR2 as YYEKEE (reference sequence). The CDR3 covers 16 residues. The CDR3 here is CASSLAGVSSYNEQFF. The CDR3 coding sequence is TGTGCCAGCAGCTTGGCAGGGGTGAGCTCCTACAATGAGCAGTTCTTC.

With regard to this clone: Other DNA sequences in this sample translate to the same CDR3. This chain joins TRBV6-5 and TRBJ1-1; unclear D gene. This CDR3 comprises 13 residues. V lost 2 bases to trimming and J lost 6 bases, with 10 bases between them. Germline CDR1 and CDR2: MNHEY and SVGAGI. This chain's CDR3 is CASSYPQSPEAFF. CDR3 sequence (DNA): TGTGCCAGCAGTTACCCCCAGTCGCCTGAAGCTTTCTTT.

The chain is built from TRBV6-6 and TRBJ2-1; D is unclear. The CDR3 consists of 13 residues. Germline assignment: CDR1 MNHNY and CDR2 SVGAGI (reference sequence). Trimming cost V 8 bases and J 4 bases, with 12 bases left between them. DNA for the CDR3: TGTGCCAGCTGCTTTGCGGTGTACAATGAGCAGTTCTTC. Translating gives CASCFAVYNEQFF.

The chain employs TRBV5-4 and TRBJ2-5; maybe TRBD1 (5 bases). The J call may not be correct, given that the DNA end is closer to TRBJ2-7. There are 14 residues in the CDR3. In germline, CDR1 is SGHNT, CDR2 YYREEE (reference sequence). The CDR3 loop reads CASSSPDSTYEQYF. CDR3 DNA sequence: TGTGCCAGCAGCAGTCCCGACAGTACCTACGAGCAGTACTTC.

The chain links TRBV18 to TRBJ1-6; 8 bases align to TRBD1. The CDR3 is made up of 17 amino acids. With V trimmed by 4 bases and J by 7 bases, 12 bases remained unmatched. Germline CDR1 is KGHSH and CDR2 is LQKENI. CDR3 residues: CASSQGQATALNSPLHF. The CDR3 region has the DNA TGTGCCAGCTCACAGGGACAGGCGACCGCCTTAAATTCACCCCTCCACTTT.

V and J are TRBV7-8 and TRBJ1-2, with a weak D call TRBD1 (5 bases). The CDR3 has 15 residues. Deletions cut 6 bases from V and 4 bases from J, with 18 bases between. Germline V lookup: CDR1 SGHVS, CDR2 FQNEAQ. CDR3 sequence: CASSFDSRGSYGYTF. The CDR3 DNA is TGTGCCAGCAGTTTCGACAGCCGCGGATCCTATGGCTACACCTTC.

This rearrangement joins TRBV4-1 to TRBJ2-5, with a tentative D call TRBD1 (6 bases). The CDR3 length is 14 residues. Germline-derived CDR1 and CDR2 are MGHRA and YSYEKL. Trimming removed 1 base at V and 2 bases at J, with 8 bases between. The CDR3 protein is CASSQARGQETQYF. CDR3 DNA sequence: TGCGCCAGCAGCCAAGCCAGGGGTCAAGAGACCCAGTACTTC.